The present entry profiles one TCR beta chain with its context. What it recognizes is unknown. Trimming stripped 11 bases from V and 5 bases from J, with 16 bases between. Per the germline V gene, CDR1 is SGHTA and CDR2 is FQGTGA. The CDR3 contains 13 residues. These data are taken from a study of vaccination and CD4 T cells after COVID-19. Indicated treatment: roughly 10-day PBMC culture with coronavirus spike peptide pools or control peptides (ViraFEST assay). After expanding antigen-specific T cells with peptide pools, ViraFEST sequenced their TCRs. Researchers grew the cells for about 11 days and then pulled out CD4+ T cells by negative selection. Study conclusions and caveats: Spike mono-reactive clones accounted for 304 of the 307 vaccine-specific clones found in convalescent patients.

At the Johns Hopkins FTIC core, DNA taken from cultured CD4+ T cells was sequenced by way of the Oncomine TCR Beta short-read assay. TCRdb redid the calling of the PCR reads with MiXCR, one entry per CDR3 protein. This sample has under 20,000 distinct CDR3 sequences, with roughly 30% found just once. V and J are TRBV7-3 and TRBJ1-3; D is unclear. The sample taken for sequencing was cultured CD4+ T cells from blood. This receptor was identified in a human donor with COVID-19. The CDR3 region is CALKVRERNTIYF. The CDR3 nucleotides are TGTGCCCTTAAAGTCCGGGAGCGAAACACCATATATTTT. Based on the CDR3 plus reference TRBV7-3 and TRBJ1-3, the full variable domain is GAGVSQTPSNKVTEKGKYVELRCDPISGHTALYWYRQSLGQGPEFLIYFQGTGAADDSGLPNDRFFAVRPEGSVSTLKIQRTERGDSAVYLCALKVRERNTIYFGEGSWLTVV.